The TCR beta chain described here comes from a study of Graves' ophthalmopathy and Graves' hyperthyroidism. Findings of the study overall: Most expanded clonotypes from thyroid (those above 0.001 frequency) were also found in blood.

Diagnosis used clinical symptoms, serum thyroxine, TRAb, thyroid ultrasound and orbital computed tomography. Germline assignment: CDR1 SGHTA and CDR2 FQGNSA. V gave up 1 base and J gave up 4 bases; unmatched junction bases: 12. The CDR3 contains 17 residues. Amplification from RNA transcripts yielded the TCR beta CDR3 regions. HTBI primers primed a first-round RT-PCR, and a second-round multiplex PCR followed. TCRdb ran MiXCR on the multiplex PCR reads and lists one entry per CDR3 protein. The sample shows around 1.1 million distinct CDR3 sequences, about 36% of them seen only once. About this clonotype itself: The antigen remains unidentified.

Sequencing input: peripheral blood or thyroid tissue (not recorded which). The TCR was taken from an adult man with Graves' hyperthyroidism. The chain carries TRBV7-2 and TRBJ1-2; TRBD1 aligns across 7 bases. The CDR3 DNA sequence: TGTGCCAGCAGCTTAGACCGGGACAGTCACGCTAGCTATGGCTACACCTTC. Translation gives CASSLDRDSHASYGYTF.